Each of the 21 T cell receptor beta chains below was sequenced from the same sample in a study of blood T cell repertoires in COVID-19. The assay was immunoSEQ multiplex PCR, and TCRdb's table has in-frame clones only and misses some. This repertoire shows 65,000 to 75,000 clones, 80% found once; its top ten account for roughly 12%. Sequencing was carried out using peripheral blood. Receptors originate from a human donor in a cohort sampled during active COVID-19.

The chain uses TRBV7-6 and TRBJ2-7; D not certain. The V and J ends lost 1 base and 3 bases respectively, with 7 bases between them. The CDR3 is 13 residues long. Germline-derived CDR1 and CDR2 are SGHVS and FNYEAQ. The CDR3 nucleotides read TGTGCCAGCAGCTTAGGTGGCTTCTACGAGCAGTACGTC. Amino acid sequence: CASSLGGFYEQYV.

The genes are TRBV27 and TRBJ2-2; maybe TRBD2 (6 bases). CDR1 is MNHEY, CDR2 SMNVEV, per germline (reference sequence). With 4 bases removed from V and 4 bases from J, the gap between germline ends came to 16 bases. This CDR3 spans 16 amino acids. CDR3 residues: CASSSKSRGSTGELFF. The CDR3 region has the DNA TGTGCCAGCAGTTCCAAGTCCCGGGGGAGCACCGGGGAGCTGTTTTTT.

The CDR3 is CASRLRLAGDDEQFF. CDR3 bases: TGTGCCAGCAGGCTCAGACTAGCGGGAGACGATGAGCAGTTCTTC. The V gene is TRBV27, the J gene TRBJ2-1; 12 bases align to TRBD2. CDR3 size: 15 residues. V shed 6 bases and J 8 bases; nucleotides not matched to a gene: 8. The germline V gene has CDR1 MNHEY and CDR2 SMNVEV (reference sequence).

This clone has just a few counts. J is TRBJ2-3 and V is TRBV5-4; 10 bases are a match to TRBD2. Germline V gene sequence: CDR1 SGHNT, CDR2 YYREEE (reference sequence). The CDR3 consists of 18 residues. J was trimmed by 0 bases and V by 4 bases; bases with no gene match: 11. The DNA of the CDR3 is TGTGCCAGCAGCCAATGGGGTAGCGGGGGGTCCAGCACAGATACGCAGTATTTT. This encodes CASSQWGSGGSSTDTQYF.

J is TRBJ1-1 and V is TRBV19, with 10 bases fitting TRBD1. From germline, CDR1 is LNHDA and CDR2 SQIVND (reference sequence). This CDR3 is built from 13 residues. V shed 7 bases, J shed 7 bases, and the junction held 6 bases outside the gene matches. The CDR3 region is CASKGTGANEAFF. DNA for the CDR3: TGTGCCAGTAAGGGGACAGGGGCGAATGAAGCTTTCTTT.

This clone was seen more than once but under ten times. The V gene is TRBV18, the J gene TRBJ1-1; D uncertain. V dropped 4 bases and J dropped 1 base, with 10 bases sitting between them. Germline loops: CDR1 KGHSH, CDR2 LQKENI. The CDR3 covers 14 residues. The CDR3 DNA reads TGTGCCAGCTCACGGGTCGACAAGAACACTGAAGCTTTCTTT. Amino acid sequence: CASSRVDKNTEAFF.

This chain connects TRBV7-2 to TRBJ2-5, with D tentatively TRBD2 (6 bases). CDR1 and CDR2 (germline): SGHTA, FQGNSA. The CDR3 length is 15 residues. V was cut by 7 bases and J by 1 base, with 16 bases left in between. In nucleotides, the CDR3 is TGTGCCAGCAACCGGGACTTCTATAGCCAAGAGACCCAGTACTTC. As protein: CASNRDFYSQETQYF.

The V and J genes are TRBV6-6 and TRBJ2-7, with TRBD1 matching over 7 bases. V trimming: 6 bases; J trimming: 2 bases; junction bases outside the gene matches: 4. Germline V gene lookup returns CDR1 MNHNY and CDR2 SVGAGI (reference sequence). The CDR3 consists of 13 residues. CDR3 sequence (DNA): TGTGCCAGCAGGGGGACAGCTACCTACGAGCAGTACGTC. Residues: CASRGTATYEQYV.

This chain joins TRBV30 and TRBJ2-7, with 8 positions matching TRBD1. Germline V gene lookup returns CDR1 GTSNPN and CDR2 SVGIG (reference sequence). The CDR3 runs 15 residues. V was pared by 3 bases and J by 1 base, with 8 bases of the junction left unmatched. As DNA, the CDR3 is TGTGCCTGGAGAGGGCAGGGGGCAAAGTCCTACGAGCAGTACTTC. It translates to CAWRGQGAKSYEQYF.

This clone has just a few counts. This chain connects TRBV11-2 to TRBJ1-1; D call uncertain. The V and J ends lost 2 bases and 0 bases respectively, with 7 bases between them. The CDR3 runs to 14 residues. Germline CDR1 SGHAT, CDR2 FQNNGV. The CDR3 DNA reads TGTGCCAGCAGCTTATTTAGTATGAACACTGAAGCTTTCTTT. As protein: CASSLFSMNTEAFF.

J is TRBJ2-3 and V is TRBV7-9, with TRBD2 matching 10 bases. Germline V gives CDR1 SEHNR, CDR2 FQNEAQ (reference sequence). The CDR3 spans 15 residues. V shed 5 bases, J shed 2 bases, and the junction held 4 bases outside the gene matches. The CDR3 DNA reads as TGTGCCAGCAGCCGGACTAGCGGAAACACAGATACGCAGTATTTT. It yields the protein CASSRTSGNTDTQYF.

The chain carries TRBV19 and TRBJ1-1, with TRBD1 matching 7 bases. CDR1 is LNHDA and CDR2 is SQIVND in the germline V gene (reference sequence). Unmatched junction bases numbered 3, after V lost 5 bases and J lost 3 bases. The CDR3 is 13 residues long. CDR3 residues: CASSSTGDTEAFF. The CDR3, as DNA: TGTGCCAGTAGTTCCACAGGGGACACTGAAGCTTTCTTT.

CDR3 amino acids: CASSLDTGYGYTF. CDR3 nucleotides: TGTGCCAGCAGCTTAGATACTGGCTATGGCTACACCTTC. V gene TRBV7-9 combines with J gene TRBJ1-2; D remains ambiguous. The CDR3 is 13 residues long. Trimming removed 1 base from V and 4 bases from J, with 7 bases in between. CDR1 and CDR2 from the germline V gene are SEHNR and FQNEAQ (reference sequence).

This clone was detected once. This chain links TRBV23-1 with TRBJ2-7; D is perhaps TRBD2 (5 bases). TRBV23-1 is known as an ORF, though its function is uncertain. The ends were cut back, 0 bases at V and 3 bases at J, with 9 bases in the middle. The CDR3 runs 14 residues. Here the CDR3 DNA reads TGCGCCAGCAGTCAATCGGGAGCGGTCTACGAGCAGTACGTC. This encodes CASSQSGAVYEQYV.

The chain recombines TRBV5-1 with TRBJ2-3; the match to TRBD2 covers 11 bases. The CDR3 length is 16 residues. CDR1 is SGHRS and CDR2 is YFSETQ in the germline V gene. V lost 1 base, J lost 2 bases, and 3 bases stayed unmatched. In nucleotides, the CDR3 is TGCGCCAGCAGCTTGACTAGCGGGGGTCTCACAGATACGCAGTATTTT. This encodes CASSLTSGGLTDTQYF.

The chain combines TRBV5-1 with TRBJ2-2; D unclear. Germline V CDR1 and CDR2: SGHRS, YFSETQ. This CDR3 spans 14 amino acids. Trimming stripped 2 bases from V and 1 base from J, with 6 bases between. CDR3 in DNA: TGCGCCAGCAGCTTACCAGGGAACACCGGGGAGCTGTTTTTT. Protein product: CASSLPGNTGELFF.

J is TRBJ2-1 and V is TRBV2, with TRBD2 matching 8 bases. After removal of 7 bases from V and 4 bases from J, the junction contained 12 bases not matched to a gene. The CDR3 is 16 residues long. Germline loops: CDR1 SNHLY, CDR2 FYNNEI. The CDR3 region has the DNA TGTGCCAGCAAGAGAGGGGGTAGCGGGGATTACAATGAGCAGTTCTTC. It translates to CASKRGGSGDYNEQFF.

This clone was counted a few times. The genes are TRBV12-3 or TRBV12-4 and TRBJ1-1, with a weak D call TRBD1 (5 bases). The V gene lost 9 bases and the J gene lost 5 bases, with 13 bases spanning the gap. This CDR3 spans 12 amino acids. DNA for the CDR3: TGTGCCAGTAAAACAGGTGTGACTGAAGCTTTCTTT. Encoded protein: CASKTGVTEAFF.

The chain uses TRBV23-1 and TRBJ2-7, with D perhaps matching TRBD2 (6 bases). TRBV23-1 is identified as an open reading frame with a role that is uncertain. V was shortened by 2 bases and J by 5 bases, with 19 bases between the two germline ends. The CDR3 contains 16 residues. This chain's CDR3 is CASSQENCGGFHEQYV. CDR3 in DNA: TGCGCCAGCAGTCAAGAGAACTGTGGGGGGTTCCACGAGCAGTACGTC.

The CDR3 region has the DNA TGTGCCAGCAGCTTAAGGGAGGAAACCGGGGAGCTGTTTTTT. Protein product: CASSLREETGELFF. The chain recombines TRBV7-9 with TRBJ2-2; D is possibly TRBD2 (6 bases). Per germline, CDR1 SEHNR and CDR2 FQNEAQ (reference sequence). Deletions cut 2 bases from V and 5 bases from J, with 9 bases between. The CDR3 has 14 residues.

The chain links TRBV28 to TRBJ2-3; 8 positions agree with TRBD1. Germline CDR1 is MDHEN and CDR2 is SYDVKM. V was clipped by 6 bases and J by 3 bases; unmatched bases: 8. The CDR3 spans 15 residues. CDR3 DNA sequence: TGTGCCAGCAGGAACCAGGGGGCTGTGACAGATACGCAGTATTTT. Translated: CASRNQGAVTDTQYF.